This T cell receptor (beta chain) emerged from a study of blood T cell repertoires in COVID-19. Study in general: Nucleic acid was either cDNA or gDNA, and it came from T cells, B-cell-depleted T cells, or PBMCs.

Cohort 3 donors counted as recovered after two negative PCRs, clearance, or resolved symptoms. Using immunoSEQ multiplex PCR, the repertoire was profiled, and TCRdb retains in-frame clones only, with some absent. There are just over 350,000 clones in the sample; roughly 87% occur only once, and 2.5% to 3.5% lies in the top ten. The CDR3 loop spans 14 amino acids. Germline V gene lookup returns CDR1 SNHLY and CDR2 FYNNEI. Trimming removed 10 bases at V and 0 bases at J, with 10 bases between. The sequencing input was PBMCs or T cells enriched from blood (not recorded which). The rearrangement joins TRBV2 to TRBJ2-6; D is possibly TRBD1 (5 bases). This TCR was recovered from a woman aged 30 to 39 who had recovered from COVID-19. CDR3 coding DNA: TGTGCCACGACAGCTAACTCTGGGGCCAACGTCCTGACTTTC. As protein: CATTANSGANVLTF. The full variable domain, with the rest looked up from reference TRBV2 and TRBJ2-6, is EPEVTQTPSHQVTQMGQEVILRCVPISNHLYFYWYRQILGQKVEFLVSFYNNEISEKSEIFDDQFSVERPDGSNFTLKIRSTKLEDSAMYFCATTANSGANVLTFGAGSRLTVL.